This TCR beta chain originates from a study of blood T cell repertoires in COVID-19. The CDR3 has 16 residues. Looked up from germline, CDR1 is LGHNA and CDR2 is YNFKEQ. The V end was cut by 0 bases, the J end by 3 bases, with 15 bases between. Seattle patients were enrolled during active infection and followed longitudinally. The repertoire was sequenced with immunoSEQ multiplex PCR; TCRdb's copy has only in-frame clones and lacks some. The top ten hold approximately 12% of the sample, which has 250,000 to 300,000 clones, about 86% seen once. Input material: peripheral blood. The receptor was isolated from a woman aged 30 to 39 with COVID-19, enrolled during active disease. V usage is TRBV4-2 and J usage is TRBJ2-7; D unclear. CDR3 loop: CASSQDLVAPIYEQYF. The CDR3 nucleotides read TGTGCCAGCAGCCAAGATCTGGTAGCCCCAATCTACGAGCAGTACTTC.